Presented here are 28 T cell receptor beta chains from one specimen sequenced in a study of siplizumab effects on memory and regulatory T cells. Generated by immunoSEQ multiplex PCR, the TCRdb table keeps only in-frame clones and is missing some. The data contain some 120,000 clones, around 94% of them singletons. Sequenced: non-Treg CD4+ T cells sorted from blood. These receptors originate from a human donor in good health.

V gene TRBV21-1 combines with J gene TRBJ2-7. TRBV21-1 is an annotated pseudogene. This CDR3 contains 15 residues. The CDR3 loop is CASSKATPSSYEQYF. As DNA, the CDR3 is TGTGCCAGCAGCAAAGCCACACCGAGCTCCTACGAGCAGTACTTC.

J is TRBJ2-7 and V is TRBV5-1; the D is unclear. There are 16 residues in the CDR3. CDR1 SGHRS and CDR2 YFSETQ come from the germline V gene. V shed 0 bases and J shed 5 bases, with 18 bases lying between them. The CDR3 spells CASSLAGHPSRNEQYF. The CDR3, as DNA: TGCGCCAGCAGCTTGGCCGGCCACCCCAGTAGGAACGAGCAGTACTTC.

V usage is TRBV14 and J usage is TRBJ1-2, with D unclear. Germline V gene data show CDR1 as SGHDN and CDR2 as FVKESK. CDR3 length: 13 amino acids. Trimming took off 3 bases at V and 4 bases at J, with 9 bases between the two ends. The CDR3 region is CASSHPPGYGYTF. CDR3 sequence (DNA): TGTGCCAGCAGCCATCCGCCCGGCTATGGCTACACCTTC.

The genes are TRBV5-4 and TRBJ2-3, with D perhaps matching TRBD2 (6 bases). The CDR3 length is 15 residues. Germline V CDR1 and CDR2: SGHNT, YYREEE (reference sequence). Deletions cut 5 bases from V and 0 bases from J, with 13 bases between. The CDR3: CASSSTGTSTDTQYF. CDR3 in DNA: TGTGCCAGCAGTTCAACCGGGACTAGCACAGATACGCAGTATTTT. Filled out from reference TRBV5-4 and TRBJ2-3, the complete variable domain reads ETGVTQSPTHLIKTRGQQVTLRCSSQSGHNTVSWYQQALGQGPQFIFQYYREEENGRGNFPPRFSGLQFPNYSSELNVNALELDDSALYLCASSSTGTSTDTQYFGPGTRLTVL.

The chain carries TRBV5-5 and TRBJ2-7; 7 nucleotides align to TRBD2. Germline V gene sequence: CDR1 SGHKS, CDR2 YYEKEE (reference sequence). The CDR3 length is 15 residues. V dropped 4 bases and J dropped 2; count of bases not matched to a gene: 9. The DNA of the CDR3 is TGTGCCAGCAGCCCCGGGGGGACGGCAACCTACGAGCAGTACTTC. As protein: CASSPGGTATYEQYF.

J is TRBJ2-2 and V is TRBV2; the D gene is possibly TRBD1 (6 bases). Trimming removed 7 bases at V and 0 bases at J, with 27 bases between. Germline V gene data show CDR1 as SNHLY and CDR2 as FYNNEI. CDR3 length: 20 amino acids. CDR3: CASNPRGFLEVRTNTGELFF. The CDR3 bases are TGTGCCAGCAACCCGAGGGGGTTCCTCGAGGTCAGAACGAACACCGGGGAGCTGTTTTTT.

V usage is TRBV11-2 and J usage is TRBJ1-1, with D uncertain. Germline CDR1 reads SGHAT; CDR2 reads FQNNGV. The CDR3 totals 14 residues. The germline V and J ends were trimmed by 0 bases and 4 bases, with 9 bases remaining between them. Here the CDR3 DNA reads TGTGCCAGCAGCTTAGAAGCCCCCCTCACTGAAGCTTTCTTT. As protein: CASSLEAPLTEAFF. Variable domain in full (rest from reference TRBV11-2 and TRBJ1-1): EAGVAQSPRYKIIEKRQSVAFWCNPISGHATLYWYQQILGQGPKLLIQFQNNGVVDDSQLPKDRFSAERLKGVDSTLKIQPAKLEDSAVYLCASSLEAPLTEAFFGQGTRLTVV.

The chain is built from TRBV7-9 and TRBJ2-1, with 13 bases that match TRBD2. The V and J ends lost 6 bases and 6 bases, in that order; junction bases with no gene match: 5. The CDR3 extends over 15 amino acids. In germline, CDR1 is SEHNR, CDR2 FQNEAQ (reference sequence). The CDR3 nucleotides read TGTGCCAGCAGTCCTGGACTAGCGGGAGTCAATGAGCAGTTCTTC. The encoded protein is CASSPGLAGVNEQFF. The variable domain in full, with the rest retrieved from reference TRBV7-9 and TRBJ2-1, is DTGVSQNPRHKITKRGQNVTFRCDPISEHNRLYWYRQTLGQGPEFLTYFQNEAQLEKSRLLSDRFSAERPKGSFSTLEIQRTEQGDSAMYLCASSPGLAGVNEQFFGPGTRLTVL.

CDR3 nucleotide sequence: TGTGCCAGTAGCAATGGCGGGACAGGGTCCCAAGAGACCCAGTACTTC. Its translation is CASSNGGTGSQETQYF. The V gene is TRBV19, the J gene TRBJ2-5; 9 nucleotides match TRBD1. From germline, CDR1 is LNHDA and CDR2 SQIVND (reference sequence). The CDR3 sequence is 16 residues long. V lost 6 bases, J lost 1 base, and 9 bases stayed unmatched. Based on the CDR3 plus reference TRBV19 and TRBJ2-5, the full variable domain is DGGITQSPKYLFRKEGQNVTLSCEQNLNHDAMYWYRQDPGQGLRLIYYSQIVNDFQKGDIAEGYSVSREKKESFPLTVTSAQKNPTAFYLCASSNGGTGSQETQYFGPGTRLLVL.

The V and J genes are TRBV5-4 and TRBJ2-5, with D possibly being TRBD2 (5 bases). Between the trimmed V and J ends, which lost 1 base and 5 bases, there was a span of 12 bases. The CDR3 loop spans 14 amino acids. Germline-derived CDR1 and CDR2 are SGHNT and YYREEE (reference sequence). CDR3 nucleotides: TGTGCCAGCAGCTTGCCGGGGTCTCGGGAGACCCAGTACTTC. This translates into CASSLPGSRETQYF.

The gene calls are TRBV5-5 and TRBJ1-2; D is ambiguous. Germline V gene sequence: CDR1 SGHKS, CDR2 YYEKEE (reference sequence). Trimming removed 2 bases from V and 7 bases from J, with 12 bases in between. The CDR3 spans 13 residues. The CDR3 here is CASSFYQNAGYTF. The CDR3 region has the DNA TGTGCCAGCAGCTTCTACCAGAACGCTGGCTACACCTTC.

V and J are TRBV30 and TRBJ1-4; D gene ambiguous. Trimming cost V 0 bases and J 8 bases, with 4 bases left between them. The CDR3 is 11 residues long. CDR1 GTSNPN and CDR2 SVGIG come from the germline V gene (reference sequence). In DNA form, the CDR3 reads TGTGCCTGGAGTGTAGGGGAAAAACTGTTTTTT. Translated, it gives CAWSVGEKLFF. The entire variable domain, with the rest obtained from reference TRBV30 and TRBJ1-4, is as follows: SQTIHQWPATLVQPVGSPLSLECTVEGTSNPNLYWYRQAAGRGLQLLFYSVGIGQISSEVPQNLSASRPQDRQFILSSKKLLLSDSGFYLCAWSVGEKLFFGSGTQLSVL.

V usage is TRBV10-2 and J usage is TRBJ2-1; 8 bases map to TRBD1. Germline CDR1 reads WSHSY; CDR2 reads SAAADI. The V and J ends lost 6 bases and 8 bases, in that order; junction bases with no gene match: 12. This CDR3 contains 15 residues. The CDR3: CASRANVGQGYEQFF. The CDR3 DNA is TGCGCCAGCAGGGCGAATGTTGGACAGGGTTATGAGCAGTTCTTC.

The rearrangement links TRBV5-1 to TRBJ2-3, with 7 nucleotides matching TRBD1. From germline, CDR1 is SGHRS and CDR2 YFSETQ. This CDR3 spans 14 amino acids. J lost 4 bases, V lost 3 bases, and 5 bases had no gene match. The CDR3 here is CASSSNRGADTQYF. CDR3 coding DNA: TGCGCCAGCAGCTCGAACAGGGGCGCAGATACGCAGTATTTT. Together with reference TRBV5-1 and TRBJ2-3, the CDR3 gives the full variable domain: KAGVTQTPRYLIKTRGQQVTLSCSPISGHRSVSWYQQTPGQGLQFLFEYFSETQRNKGNFPGRFSGRQFSNSRSEMNVSTLELGDSALYLCASSSNRGADTQYFGPGTRLTVL.

This chain connects TRBV11-2 to TRBJ2-1, with 7 positions matching TRBD2. This CDR3 is 14 amino acids long. The trim removed 7 bases at V and 3 bases at J, leaving 6 bases unmatched. CDR1 SGHAT and CDR2 FQNNGV come from the germline V gene. CDR3 sequence reads: CASNTASGYNEQFF. The CDR3 DNA reads TGTGCCAGCAACACGGCTAGCGGCTACAATGAGCAGTTCTTC.

The CDR3 protein is CASSPGARADGYTF. CDR3 DNA: TGTGCCAGCAGTCCCGGGGCCCGGGCGGATGGCTACACCTTC. The chain couples TRBV6-6 to TRBJ1-2, with D possibly TRBD1 on 5 matching bases. There are 14 residues in the CDR3. Trimming left V 5 bases short and J 6 bases short, with 16 bases between. CDR1 is MNHNY and CDR2 is SVGAGI in the germline V gene (reference sequence).

This clone was seen just once. V is TRBV29-1 and J is TRBJ2-5, with 7 bases aligning to TRBD1. This CDR3 region has 12 residues. Unmatched junction bases numbered 7, after V lost 7 bases and J lost 5 bases. CDR1 SQVTM and CDR2 ANQGSEA come from the germline V gene. The CDR3 reads CSARTGYETQYF. The DNA of the CDR3 is TGCAGCGCCCGGACAGGTTACGAGACCCAGTACTTC.

V is TRBV19 and J is TRBJ1-5; D gene unclear. Germline V gives CDR1 LNHDA, CDR2 SQIVND (reference sequence). This CDR3 comprises 16 residues. V gave up 1 base and J gave up 0 bases, with 10 bases separating them. CDR3 coding DNA: TGTGCCAGTAGTATAGCGTGGCGAAGTAGCAATCAGCCCCAGCATTTT. Amino acid sequence: CASSIAWRSSNQPQHF.

V usage is TRBV7-2 and J usage is TRBJ2-3; D possibly corresponds to TRBD2 (6 bases). From germline, CDR1 is SGHTA and CDR2 FQGNSA. This CDR3 has 16 amino acids. V was shortened by 1 base and J by 0 bases, with 11 bases between the two germline ends. The CDR3 DNA sequence: TGTGCCAGCAGCTTAGTTAGCGGAATAAGCACAGATACGCAGTATTTT. Protein: CASSLVSGISTDTQYF.

The rearrangement joins TRBV30 to TRBJ1-3; D is unresolved. Germline CDR1 reads GTSNPN; CDR2 reads SVGIG (reference sequence). Between the trimmed V and J ends, which lost 0 bases and 4 bases, there was a span of 7 bases. This CDR3 has 13 amino acids. The CDR3: CAWSVAYGNTIYF. CDR3 nucleotide sequence: TGTGCCTGGAGTGTAGCCTACGGAAACACCATATATTTT.

The V gene is TRBV18, the J gene TRBJ2-7; a weak D match, TRBD1 (6 bases). Germline lookup yields CDR1 KGHSH and CDR2 LQKENI. The V end was cut by 1 base, the J end by 5 bases, with 9 bases between. This CDR3 region has 13 residues. The CDR3 is CASSPRTGNEQYF. The CDR3 DNA reads TGTGCCAGCTCACCACGTACAGGGAACGAGCAGTACTTC. The whole variable domain, remainder taken from reference TRBV18 and TRBJ2-7, is NAGVMQNPRHLVRRRGQEARLRCSPMKGHSHVYWYRQLPEEGLKFMVYLQKENIIDESGMPKERFSAEFPKEGPSILRIQQVVRGDSAAYFCASSPRTGNEQYFGPGTRLTVT.

J is TRBJ1-5 and V is TRBV4-1; D unclear. This CDR3 contains 15 residues. From germline, CDR1 is MGHRA and CDR2 YSYEKL. V shed 1 base and J shed 0 bases, with 7 bases lying between them. The CDR3 loop reads CASSQGLYSNQPQHF. CDR3 in DNA: TGCGCCAGCAGCCAAGGGCTGTATAGCAATCAGCCCCAGCATTTT.

The V and J genes are TRBV19 and TRBJ1-3, with D possibly TRBD1 on 5 matching bases. There are 14 residues in the CDR3. With 4 bases removed from V and 4 bases from J, the gap between germline ends came to 11 bases. The germline gives CDR1 LNHDA, CDR2 SQIVND (reference sequence). DNA for the CDR3: TGTGCCAGTAGTACGTGGGACGGGGGAAACACCATATATTTT. Protein product: CASSTWDGGNTIYF.

The rearrangement uses TRBV9 and TRBJ2-5, with TRBD1 matching over 9 bases. Germline CDR1 is SGDLS and CDR2 is YYNGEE. J gave up 5 bases and V 0 bases, and 2 bases lay outside the gene matches. The CDR3 sequence is 14 residues long. Here the CDR3 reads CASSVDRGPETQYF. The CDR3 nucleotides are TGTGCCAGCAGCGTAGACAGGGGGCCCGAGACCCAGTACTTC.

The chain carries TRBV4-1 and TRBJ1-2; D not resolved. V was shortened by 6 bases and J by 0 bases, with 8 bases between the two germline ends. The CDR3 consists of 13 residues. Looked up from germline, CDR1 is MGHRA and CDR2 is YSYEKL. In DNA form, the CDR3 reads TGCGCCAGCAGTAGCACCTCTAACTATGGCTACACCTTC. Protein sequence: CASSSTSNYGYTF.

This clone occurred a few times. The chain carries TRBV7-9 and TRBJ1-1; D uncertain. Trimming took 6 bases from V and 2 from J, leaving 16 bases between them. The CDR3 sequence is 15 residues long. The V gene's germline CDR1 is SEHNR and CDR2 FQNEAQ (reference sequence). The CDR3 sequence: CASSDWVNSNTEAFF. The CDR3 DNA is TGTGCCAGCAGTGATTGGGTCAACAGCAACACTGAAGCTTTCTTT.

The chain carries TRBV27 and TRBJ1-2, with D tentatively TRBD1 (5 bases). Germline assignment: CDR1 MNHEY and CDR2 SMNVEV (reference sequence). V shed 4 bases and J shed 4 bases, with 22 bases lying between them. This CDR3 spans 17 amino acids. The CDR3 coding sequence is TGTGCCAGCAGTTCCTCCAAGACAGAGGGACTCGGCTATGGCTACACCTTC. Its translation: CASSSSKTEGLGYGYTF.

The J gene is TRBJ2-7, the V gene TRBV19; 7 nucleotides align to TRBD1. CDR3 length: 14 amino acids. V lost 5 bases and J lost 4; bases outside the gene matches: 8. CDR1 and CDR2 (germline): LNHDA, SQIVND (reference sequence). The CDR3 region is CASSLGGAKYEQYF. The CDR3 DNA reads as TGTGCCAGTAGTCTAGGGGGCGCGAAATACGAGCAGTACTTC.